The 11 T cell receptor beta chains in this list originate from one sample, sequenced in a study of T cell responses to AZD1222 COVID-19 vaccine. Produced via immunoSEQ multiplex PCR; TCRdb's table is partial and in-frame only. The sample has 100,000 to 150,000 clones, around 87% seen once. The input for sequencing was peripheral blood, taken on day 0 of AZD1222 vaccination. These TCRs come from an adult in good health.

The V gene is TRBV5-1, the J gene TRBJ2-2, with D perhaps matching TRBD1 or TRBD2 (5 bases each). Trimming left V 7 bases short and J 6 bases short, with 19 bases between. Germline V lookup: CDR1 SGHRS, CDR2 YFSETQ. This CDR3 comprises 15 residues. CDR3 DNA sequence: TGCGCCAGCGGAGCTTCAACCGGGGCCGCCGGGGAGCTGTTTTTT. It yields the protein CASGASTGAAGELFF.

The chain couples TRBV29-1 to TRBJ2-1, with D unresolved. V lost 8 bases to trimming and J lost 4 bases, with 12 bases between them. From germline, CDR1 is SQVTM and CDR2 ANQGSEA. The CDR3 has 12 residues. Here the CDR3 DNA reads TGCAGCTCCGAAGGGCTGTACAATGAGCAGTTCTTC. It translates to CSSEGLYNEQFF.

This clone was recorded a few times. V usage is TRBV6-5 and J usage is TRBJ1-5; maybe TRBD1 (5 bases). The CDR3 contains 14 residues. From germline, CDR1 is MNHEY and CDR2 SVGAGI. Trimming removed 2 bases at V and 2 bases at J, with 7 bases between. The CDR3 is CASSYRGGNQPQHF. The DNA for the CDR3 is TGTGCCAGCAGTTACCGAGGGGGCAATCAGCCCCAGCATTTT.

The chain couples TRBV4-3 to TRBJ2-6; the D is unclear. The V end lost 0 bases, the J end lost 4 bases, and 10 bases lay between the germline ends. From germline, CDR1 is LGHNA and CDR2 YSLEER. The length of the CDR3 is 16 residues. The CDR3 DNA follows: TGCGCCAGCAGCCAAGAACTACGGCCGGGGGCCAACGTCCTGACTTTC. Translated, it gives CASSQELRPGANVLTF.

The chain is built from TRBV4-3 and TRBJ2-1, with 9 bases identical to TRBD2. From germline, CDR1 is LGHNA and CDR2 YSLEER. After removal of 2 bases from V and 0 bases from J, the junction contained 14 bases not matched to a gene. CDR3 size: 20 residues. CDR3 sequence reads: CASSQLWGSSGIISYNEQFF. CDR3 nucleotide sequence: TGCGCCAGCAGCCAATTGTGGGGGTCTAGCGGGATCATCTCCTACAATGAGCAGTTCTTC.

The CDR3 DNA reads as TGTGCCAGCACCGACACAAGGACTGAAGCTTTCTTT. This gives the protein CASTDTRTEAFF. V gene TRBV9 combines with J gene TRBJ1-1, with D unresolved. The CDR3 is 12 amino acids. Germline CDR1 reads SGDLS; CDR2 reads YYNGEE. Trimming removed 6 bases at V and 5 bases at J, with 11 bases between.

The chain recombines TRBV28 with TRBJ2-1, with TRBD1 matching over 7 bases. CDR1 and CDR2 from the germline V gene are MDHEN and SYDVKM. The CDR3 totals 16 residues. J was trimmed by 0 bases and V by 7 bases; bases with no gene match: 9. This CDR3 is CASNTLGQNSYNEQFF. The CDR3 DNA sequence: TGTGCCAGCAATACATTGGGACAGAACTCCTACAATGAGCAGTTCTTC.

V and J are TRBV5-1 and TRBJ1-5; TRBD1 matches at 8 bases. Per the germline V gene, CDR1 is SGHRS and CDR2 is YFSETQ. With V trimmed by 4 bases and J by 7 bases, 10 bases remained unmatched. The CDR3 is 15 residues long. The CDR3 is CASSPGTGVSQPQHF. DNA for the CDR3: TGCGCCAGCAGCCCTGGGACAGGAGTAAGCCAGCCCCAGCATTTT. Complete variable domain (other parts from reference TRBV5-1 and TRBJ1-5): KAGVTQTPRYLIKTRGQQVTLSCSPISGHRSVSWYQQTPGQGLQFLFEYFSETQRNKGNFPGRFSGRQFSNSRSEMNVSTLELGDSALYLCASSPGTGVSQPQHFGDGTRLSIL.

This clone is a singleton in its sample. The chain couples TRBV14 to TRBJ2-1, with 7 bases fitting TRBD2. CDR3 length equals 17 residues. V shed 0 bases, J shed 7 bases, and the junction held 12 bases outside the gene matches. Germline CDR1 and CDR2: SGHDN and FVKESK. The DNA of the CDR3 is TGTGCCAGCAGCCAAGATCTTTCAGCGGGATCGGGGAATGAGCAGTTCTTC. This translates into CASSQDLSAGSGNEQFF.

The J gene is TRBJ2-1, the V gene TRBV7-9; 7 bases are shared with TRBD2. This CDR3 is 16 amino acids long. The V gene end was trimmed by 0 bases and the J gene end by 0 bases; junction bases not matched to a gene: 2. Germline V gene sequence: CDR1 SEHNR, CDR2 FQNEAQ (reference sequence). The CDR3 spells CASSLAAGNSYNEQFF. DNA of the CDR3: TGTGCCAGCAGCTTAGCAGCGGGAAACTCCTACAATGAGCAGTTCTTC. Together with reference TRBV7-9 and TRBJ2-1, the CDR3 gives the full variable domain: DTGVSQNPRHKITKRGQNVTFRCDPISEHNRLYWYRQTLGQGPEFLTYFQNEAQLEKSRLLSDRFSAERPKGSFSTLEIQRTEQGDSAMYLCASSLAAGNSYNEQFFGPGTRLTVL.

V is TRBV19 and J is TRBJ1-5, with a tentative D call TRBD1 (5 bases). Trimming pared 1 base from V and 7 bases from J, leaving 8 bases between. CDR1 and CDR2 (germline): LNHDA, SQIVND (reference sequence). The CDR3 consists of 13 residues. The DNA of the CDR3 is TGTGCCAGTAGTATAGGAGGGGAACAGCCCCAGCATTTT. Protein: CASSIGGEQPQHF.